These T cell receptor beta chains were read from a single sample in a study of shared clonotypes between healthy human individuals. Sequencing was performed with immunoSEQ multiplex PCR; in TCRdb, only in-frame clones are kept and a portion is missing. The data hold approximately 500,000 clones, with roughly 95% observed a single time. The sample comprised naive CD4+ T cells sorted from blood. Receptor source: a woman aged 25 to 39 in good health. The CDR3 runs from the conserved cysteine through the conserved F or W. The D gene is left open where the match is weak. Some rows mark clone size as missing; the rest say once, few, many or name a class of expanded clone.

J: TRBJ1-1
V: TRBV10-3
size: NA
D: NA
DNA: TGTGCCATCAGTGAGGGCAGGGGCCAGGTGAACACTGAAGCTTTCTTT
CDR3: CAISEGRGQVNTEAFF

J: TRBJ2-7
V: TRBV19
size: NA
D: TRBD2
DNA: TGTGCCACAACTAGCGGGACCGCCTACGAGCAGTACTTC
CDR3: CATTSGTAYEQYF

J: TRBJ1-1
V: TRBV6-5
size: NA
D: TRBD1
DNA: TGTGCCAGCAGCAAGGCTGTGACAGGGACTAATGAAGCTTTCTTT
CDR3: CASSKAVTGTNEAFF

J: TRBJ2-4
V: TRBV19
size: NA
D: TRBD2
DNA: TGTGCCAGTAGTCCCTCAGGACTAGCGGGAGTAGCCAAAAACATTCAGTACTTC
CDR3: CASSPSGLAGVAKNIQYF

J: TRBJ1-5
V: TRBV2
size: NA
D: TRBD1
DNA: TGTGCCAGCAGCCTAGACAGGGGAAGAGGCAATCAGCCCCAGCATTTT
CDR3: CASSLDRGRGNQPQHF

J: TRBJ2-7
V: TRBV28
size: once
D: TRBD2
DNA: TGTGCCAGCAGTCCCATGGGGAGGGAGTCCTACGAGCAGTACTTC
CDR3: CASSPMGRESYEQYF

J: TRBJ2-5
V: TRBV7-6
size: NA
D: TRBD1
DNA: TGTGCCAGCAGCTTATTCTCGGGACAGGGAGAGACCCAGTACTTC
CDR3: CASSLFSGQGETQYF

J: TRBJ2-7
V: TRBV4-2
size: NA
D: TRBD2
DNA: TGTGCCAGCAGCCAAGAATTTCGGACTAGCGCCTCCTACGAGCAGTACTTC
CDR3: CASSQEFRTSASYEQYF

J: TRBJ2-7
V: TRBV6-5
size: NA
D: NA
DNA: TGTGCCAGCAGTTACACCCCAGTCTTTTCGGCCTACGAGCAGTACTTC
CDR3: CASSYTPVFSAYEQYF

J: TRBJ2-7
V: TRBV7-9
size: few
D: NA
DNA: TGTGCCAGCAGCTTAGAGAGGGGCCACGAGCAGTACTTC
CDR3: CASSLERGHEQYF

J: TRBJ2-7
V: TRBV27
size: NA
D: TRBD2
DNA: TGTGCCAGCAGTCCCCCCGGGACTAGAATCTACGAGCAGTACTTC
CDR3: CASSPPGTRIYEQYF

J: TRBJ1-4
V: TRBV19
size: NA
D: TRBD1
DNA: TGTGCCAGTAGTACGACAGGGATTAGTGAAAAACTGTTTTTT
CDR3: CASSTTGISEKLFF

J: TRBJ2-2
V: TRBV2
size: NA
D: TRBD2
DNA: TGTGCCAGCAGATCGACAAACCGAGGGAGGGTGCCTGGAACCGGGGAGCTGTTTTTT
CDR3: CASRSTNRGRVPGTGELFF

J: TRBJ1-5
V: TRBV6-6
size: NA
D: NA
DNA: TGTGCCAGCAGCTCGTTAGGGTTGAATCAGCCCCAGCATTTT
CDR3: CASSSLGLNQPQHF

J: TRBJ2-7
V: TRBV6-5
size: NA
D: NA
DNA: TGTGCCAGCAGTTACTCGAGGGAGAACTACGAGCAGTACTTC
CDR3: CASSYSRENYEQYF

J: TRBJ1-5
V: TRBV14
size: NA
D: NA
DNA: TGTGCCAGCAGCCAAGATCGGCAGATTAGCAATCAGCCCCAGCATTTT
CDR3: CASSQDRQISNQPQHF

J: TRBJ1-5
V: TRBV18
size: NA
D: TRBD1
DNA: TGTGCCAGCTCACCCCGGACAGGGGGCAGTAATCAGCCCCAGCATTTT
CDR3: CASSPRTGGSNQPQHF

J: TRBJ2-1
V: TRBV18
size: NA
D: TRBD2
DNA: TGTGCCAGCTCACCAAAACTAGCGGGACCCTACAATGAGCAGTTCTTC
CDR3: CASSPKLAGPYNEQFF

J: TRBJ2-2
V: TRBV5-1
size: NA
D: NA
DNA: TGCGCCAGCAGCTTGGCAGGGACCGGGGAGCTGTTTTTT
CDR3: CASSLAGTGELFF

J: TRBJ1-2
V: TRBV6-1
size: NA
D: NA
DNA: TGTGCCAGCAGCCCGCAGGGACTCGGCTACACCTTC
CDR3: CASSPQGLGYTF

J: TRBJ2-1
V: TRBV5-1
size: NA
D: NA
DNA: TGCGCCACCCGATTGGGGGGTTACAATGAGCAGTTCTTC
CDR3: CATRLGGYNEQFF

J: TRBJ1-1
V: TRBV4-1
size: NA
D: NA
DNA: TGCGCCAGCAGCCGCTTAACAGGGAACACTGAAGCTTTCTTT
CDR3: CASSRLTGNTEAFF

J: TRBJ2-2
V: TRBV6-4
size: NA
D: NA
DNA: TGTGCCAGCAGCCGCTCAGTGAACACCGGGGAGCTGTTTTTT
CDR3: CASSRSVNTGELFF

J: TRBJ2-3
V: TRBV6-5
size: NA
D: NA
DNA: TGTGCCAGCAGTTACCAGGCGGGACCCACAGATACGCAGTATTTT
CDR3: CASSYQAGPTDTQYF

J: TRBJ2-7
V: TRBV7-2
size: NA
D: NA
DNA: TGTGCCAGCAGCTTAGCGGACCGGGACCGCGTATACTTC
CDR3: CASSLADRDRVYF

J: TRBJ2-1
V: TRBV5-1
size: NA
D: NA
DNA: TGCGCCAGCAGCTTGGGTTTTAGGAGCTACAGCAGCTCCTACAATGAGCAGTTCTTC
CDR3: CASSLGFRSYSSSYNEQFF

J: TRBJ1-2
V: TRBV28
size: NA
D: NA
DNA: TGTGCCAGCAGTTCGCCGACAGGTCTCGACTATGGCTACACCTTC
CDR3: CASSSPTGLDYGYTF

J: TRBJ2-7
V: TRBV28
size: once
D: NA
DNA: TGTGCCGGCGCGGGGCCACTGGTTGGCGAGCAGTACTTC
CDR3: CAGAGPLVGEQYF

J: TRBJ2-7
V: TRBV6-5
size: NA
D: NA
DNA: TGTGCCAGCAGTTACGGGGGATCGGGGGGCAGCGAGCAGTACTTC
CDR3: CASSYGGSGGSEQYF

J: TRBJ2-7
V: TRBV15
size: NA
D: NA
DNA: TGTGCCACCAGCAGACTTAGGACCACTCTGGTCGAGCAGTACTTC
CDR3: CATSRLRTTLVEQYF

J: TRBJ1-5
V: TRBV7-8
size: NA
D: NA
DNA: TGTGCCAGCAGCTTAGGAGGGCAGAGAAATCAGCCCCAGCATTTT
CDR3: CASSLGGQRNQPQHF

J: TRBJ2-1
V: TRBV7-6
size: NA
D: NA
DNA: TGTGCCAGCAGTCCCTCCCCCTGGGCGGGTCCGTCCTACAATGAGCAGTTCTTC
CDR3: CASSPSPWAGPSYNEQFF

J: TRBJ2-7
V: TRBV29-1
size: NA
D: NA
DNA: TGCAGCGTTGAAGAGTGGGCCAGCTCCTACGAGCAGTACTTC
CDR3: CSVEEWASSYEQYF